The source of this TCR beta chain is a study of blood T cell repertoires in COVID-19. Study background: Sources were T cells, B-cell-depleted T cells, or PBMCs; the material itself was cDNA or gDNA.

Trimming cost V 5 bases and J 2 bases, with 11 bases left between them. This CDR3 has 14 amino acids. Germline values: CDR1 LNHDA, CDR2 SQIVND (reference sequence). This clone appeared once. Libraries were prepared by immunoSEQ multiplex PCR; TCRdb keeps only in-frame clonotypes and omits some of them. Of fewer than 150,000 clones in the sample, around 82% were seen once. The sample comprised peripheral blood. This clonotype was sampled from a human donor in a cohort sampled during active COVID-19. The chain uses TRBV19 and TRBJ2-3; possibly TRBD1 for D (5 bases). CDR3 loop: CASSPLTDTDTQYF. In nucleotides, the CDR3 is TGTGCCAGTAGTCCATTGACAGACACAGATACGCAGTATTTT.